What follows are 5 T cell receptor beta chains derived from one specimen sequenced in a study of human T cells and chemical hapten exposure. A single record per CDR3 protein comes from TCRdb applying MiXCR to the RACE reads. The sample shows about 65,000 distinct CDR3 sequences, about 6% of them seen only once. The time point was: healthy volunteer bleed at 6 weeks. Total RNA was extracted from unfractionated whole blood. Sequencing was done on a sample of whole blood. Receptors originate from a female donor in good health. Some clones in this sample may be carry-over from other donors' samples.

This clonotype was counted between two and nine times. This chain joins TRBV28 and TRBJ1-1; unclear D gene. The CDR3 has 12 amino acids. Germline V lookup: CDR1 MDHEN, CDR2 SYDVKM. Trimming removed 7 bases from V and 11 bases from J, with 17 bases in between. This CDR3 is CASISSREEAFF. The CDR3 bases are TGTGCCAGCATAAGCAGTCGGGAGGAGGCTTTCTTT.

Worth noting for this clonotype: A single base separates this from a much larger clone, so it may be a read error. V usage is TRBV20-1 and J usage is TRBJ2-1, with TRBD2 matching over 10 bases. Germline V lookup: CDR1 DFQATT, CDR2 SNEGSKA (reference sequence). The CDR3 consists of 15 residues. CDR3 DNA sequence: TGCTGTGCTAGGACTAGCGGAGAGTTCTACAATGAGCAGTTCTTC. Translating gives CCARTSGEFYNEQFF.

This clonotype came up a few times. J is TRBJ2-7 and V is TRBV24-1, with unresolved D. In germline, CDR1 is KGHDR, CDR2 SFDVKD. V lost 6 bases, J lost 2 bases, and 10 bases lay in between. This CDR3 contains 13 residues. DNA of the CDR3: TGTGCCACCAGTCATCCACCTACCTACGAGCAGTACTTC. Protein sequence: CATSHPPTYEQYF.

This clonotype was observed many times. CDR3 residues: CASSLGVSTDTQYF. CDR3 sequence (DNA): TGTGCCAGCAGCTTAGGAGTTAGCACAGATACGCAGTATTTT. This chain links TRBV7-9 with TRBJ2-3; no reliable D call. Germline assignment: CDR1 SEHNR and CDR2 FQNEAQ (reference sequence). This CDR3 comprises 14 residues. Deletions cut 1 base from V and 0 bases from J, with 5 bases between.

The rearrangement links TRBV7-7 to TRBJ2-5; 7 nucleotides align to TRBD1. Trimming removed 4 bases from V and 5 bases from J; junction bases left unmatched: 7. CDR1 is SSHAT and CDR2 is FNYEAQ in the germline V gene (reference sequence). This CDR3 spans 14 amino acids. The CDR3 protein is CASSSKTGSETQYF. The CDR3 nucleotides are TGTGCCAGCAGCTCTAAGACAGGGAGCGAGACCCAGTACTTC. Using reference TRBV7-7 and TRBJ2-5 for the parts outside the CDR3, the full variable domain is GAGVSQSPRYKVTKRGQDVTLRCDPISSHATLYWYQQALGQGPEFLTYFNYEAQPDKSGLPSDRFSAERPEGSISTLTIQRTEQRDSAMYRCASSSKTGSETQYFGPGTRLLVL.